A single sample is the source of the 11 T cell receptor beta chains below, sequenced in a study of blood T cell repertoires in COVID-19 (dated by TCRdb to the early 2020s). Library prep was done by the immunoSEQ multiplex PCR assay. The clones in this table, taken by TCRdb from immuneACCESS, are in-frame only. Not every clone is retained; where verified, under half of the shortfall comes from an unresolved V gene, and the cause of the rest is unknown. The sample profile shows approximately 250,000 clones; roughly 85% of them were found once. The ten largest clones capture about 4.5% of the sample. The sample taken for sequencing was peripheral blood. These TCRs come from a man between 60 and 75 years old who had recovered from COVID-19.

Worth noting for this clone: Other DNA sequences in this sample translate to the same CDR3. The chain couples TRBV18 to TRBJ2-5; 7 positions agree with TRBD1. From germline, CDR1 is KGHSH and CDR2 LQKENI. Unmatched junction bases numbered 0, after V lost 2 bases and J lost 3 bases. This CDR3 contains 13 residues. The CDR3, as DNA: TGTGCCAGCTCACCAGGGACAGAAGAGACCCAGTACTTC. This sequence encodes CASSPGTEETQYF.

This clone has only a few counts. V is TRBV29-1 and J is TRBJ1-5; maybe TRBD1 (5 bases). The V end lost 6 bases, the J end lost 2 bases, and 11 bases lay between the germline ends. The CDR3 length is 13 residues. Germline CDR1 and CDR2: SQVTM and ANQGSEA. CDR3 loop: CSVAAGGNQPQHF. The CDR3 nucleotides are TGCAGCGTCGCAGCGGGGGGCAATCAGCCCCAGCATTTT.

V gene TRBV27 combines with J gene TRBJ2-2, with a possible D match to TRBD2 (6 bases). CDR3 length: 16 amino acids. Trimming cost V 5 bases and J 2 bases, with 15 bases left between them. Germline CDR1 is MNHEY and CDR2 is SMNVEV (reference sequence). The CDR3 nucleotides read TGTGCCAGCAGTCCCTTAGCGGTCCCAAACACCGGGGAGCTGTTTTTT. It codes for CASSPLAVPNTGELFF.

The chain has TRBV27 and TRBJ1-1, with TRBD1 identical over 12 bases. The germline CDR1 and CDR2 sequences are MNHEY and SMNVEV (reference sequence). The CDR3 is 17 residues long. With V trimmed by 6 bases and J by 8 bases, 16 bases remained unmatched. CDR3 region: CASSSVPGTGGPQEAFF. CDR3 nucleotide sequence: TGTGCCAGCAGCTCAGTCCCCGGGACAGGGGGCCCCCAAGAAGCTTTCTTT.

V gene TRBV3-1 (or the pseudogene TRBV3-2) combines with J gene TRBJ2-2; 7 bases agree with TRBD1. The CDR3 loop spans 16 amino acids. With V trimmed by 2 bases and J by 5 bases, 8 bases remained unmatched. Looked up from germline, CDR1 is LGHDT and CDR2 is YNNKEL (reference sequence). Written as DNA, the CDR3 is TGTGCCAGCAGCCAATACCGGGACAGAAGGACCGGGGAGCTGTTTTTT. This sequence encodes CASSQYRDRRTGELFF.

The CDR3 loop reads CASTLSGGDTQYF. CDR3 coding DNA: TGTGCCAGCACCCTAAGCGGGGGGGATACGCAGTATTTT. The chain has TRBV28 and TRBJ2-3, with TRBD2 identical over 9 bases. CDR1 MDHEN and CDR2 SYDVKM come from the germline V gene. V dropped 7 bases and J dropped 6; count of bases not matched to a gene: 5. The CDR3 extends over 13 amino acids.

V usage is TRBV10-3 and J usage is TRBJ1-2; D is undetermined. This CDR3 spans 12 amino acids. Trimming took 4 bases from V and 3 from J, leaving 6 bases between them. CDR1 is ENHRY and CDR2 is SYGVKD in the germline V gene. DNA of the CDR3: TGTGCCATCAGTGCCGGGGACTATGGCTACACCTTC. Residues: CAISAGDYGYTF.

The J gene is TRBJ2-3, the V gene TRBV27, with 12 bases matching TRBD1. CDR3 length equals 16 residues. Germline trimming cut 6 bases from V and 6 bases from J; bases unmatched to any gene: 10. Germline-derived CDR1 and CDR2 are MNHEY and SMNVEV (reference sequence). DNA of the CDR3: TGTGCCAGCAGACCAGCAGGGGACAGGGGGCCGGATACGCAGTATTTT. Amino acid sequence: CASRPAGDRGPDTQYF.

V gene TRBV6-5 combines with J gene TRBJ2-7, with 11 positions matching TRBD2. The CDR3 is 15 amino acids. V trimming: 0 bases; J trimming: 2 bases; junction bases outside the gene matches: 0. CDR1 is MNHEY, CDR2 SVGAGI, per germline. CDR3 amino acids: CASSYSGLAAYEQYF. The CDR3 coding sequence is TGTGCCAGCAGTTACTCGGGACTAGCGGCCTACGAGCAGTACTTC.

The V gene is TRBV24-1, the J gene TRBJ2-7; 9 bases are shared with TRBD1. Germline V lookup: CDR1 KGHDR, CDR2 SFDVKD. J was trimmed by 0 bases and V by 4 bases; bases with no gene match: 6. This CDR3 has 16 residues. In nucleotides, the CDR3 is TGTGCCACCAGTGAAACCGGGACAGGGAGCTCCTACGAGCAGTACTTC. Amino acids: CATSETGTGSSYEQYF.

This chain links TRBV28 with TRBJ2-7; D remains unclear. The CDR3 runs 11 residues. The germline V and J ends were trimmed by 3 bases and 3 bases, with 3 bases remaining between them. Germline V gene sequence: CDR1 MDHEN, CDR2 SYDVKM. CDR3: CASSFYYEQYF. CDR3 DNA: TGTGCCAGCAGTTTCTACTACGAGCAGTACTTC.